This T cell receptor (beta chain) was sequenced in a study of shared clonotypes between healthy human individuals. The study's findings and limits: Naive CD4 clonotype sharing across a few donors was approximately 5%.

The germline V and J ends were trimmed by 8 bases and 6 bases, with 19 bases remaining between them. The CDR3 runs 14 residues. Germline CDR1 MDHEN, CDR2 SYDVKM. Notes on this clone: Antigen: not known.

Once extracted for a subset, genomic DNA was divided evenly among several immunoSEQ plates. Using immunoSEQ multiplex PCR, the repertoire was profiled, and TCRdb retains in-frame clones only, with some absent. The table has approximately 1,500,000 clones, about 96% seen once. The sequenced material came from naive CD4+ T cells sorted from blood. The sample's subset: CD45RA+ positively selected. This TCR derives from a man aged 25 to 40 in good health. The chain uses TRBV28 and TRBJ2-5, with D possibly being TRBD2 (6 bases). CDR3 region: CASRELGVLKTQYF. The DNA of the CDR3 is TGTGCCAGCCGGGAGTTGGGGGTCTTGAAGACCCAGTACTTC.